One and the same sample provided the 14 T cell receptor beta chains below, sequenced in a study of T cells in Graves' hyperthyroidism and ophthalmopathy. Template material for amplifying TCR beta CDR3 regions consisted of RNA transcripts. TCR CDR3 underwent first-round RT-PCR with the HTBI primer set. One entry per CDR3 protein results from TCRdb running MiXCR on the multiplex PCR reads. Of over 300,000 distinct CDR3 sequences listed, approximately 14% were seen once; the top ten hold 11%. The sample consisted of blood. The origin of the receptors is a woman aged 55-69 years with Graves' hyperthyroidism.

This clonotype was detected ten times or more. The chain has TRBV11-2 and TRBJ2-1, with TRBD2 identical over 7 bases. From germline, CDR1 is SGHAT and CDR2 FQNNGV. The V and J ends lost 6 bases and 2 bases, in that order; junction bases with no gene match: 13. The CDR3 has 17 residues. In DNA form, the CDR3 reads TGTGCCAGCAGGACGGGCCCGGGAGGACCAACCTACAATGAGCAGTTCTTC. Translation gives CASRTGPGGPTYNEQFF. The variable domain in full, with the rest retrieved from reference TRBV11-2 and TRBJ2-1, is EAGVAQSPRYKIIEKRQSVAFWCNPISGHATLYWYQQILGQGPKLLIQFQNNGVVDDSQLPKDRFSAERLKGVDSTLKIQPAKLEDSAVYLCASRTGPGGPTYNEQFFGPGTRLTVL.

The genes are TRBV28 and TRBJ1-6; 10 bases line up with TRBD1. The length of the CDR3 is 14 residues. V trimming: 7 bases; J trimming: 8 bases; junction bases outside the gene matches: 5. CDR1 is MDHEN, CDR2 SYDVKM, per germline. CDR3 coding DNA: TGTGCCAGCACAACCGGGACAGGGGATTCACCCCTCCACTTT. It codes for CASTTGTGDSPLHF.

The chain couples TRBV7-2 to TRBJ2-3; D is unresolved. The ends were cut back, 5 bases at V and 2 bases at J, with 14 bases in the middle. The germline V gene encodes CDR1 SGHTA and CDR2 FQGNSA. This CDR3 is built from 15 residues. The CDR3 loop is CASSRDRWATDTQYF. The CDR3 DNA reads TGTGCCAGCAGCCGCGATCGGTGGGCCACAGATACGCAGTATTTT.

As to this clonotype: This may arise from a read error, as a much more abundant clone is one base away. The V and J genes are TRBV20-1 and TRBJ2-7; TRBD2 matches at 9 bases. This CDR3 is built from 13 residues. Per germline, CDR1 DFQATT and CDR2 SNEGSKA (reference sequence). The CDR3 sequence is CSGRSGSSYERYF. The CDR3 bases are TGCAGTGGCCGTAGCGGGAGCTCCTACGAGCGGTACTTC.

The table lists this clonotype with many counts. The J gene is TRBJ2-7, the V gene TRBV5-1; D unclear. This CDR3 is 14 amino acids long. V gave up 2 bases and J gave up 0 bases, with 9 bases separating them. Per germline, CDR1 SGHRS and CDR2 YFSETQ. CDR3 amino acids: CASSFDGSSYEQYF. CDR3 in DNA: TGCGCCAGCAGCTTCGACGGAAGCTCCTACGAGCAGTACTTC.

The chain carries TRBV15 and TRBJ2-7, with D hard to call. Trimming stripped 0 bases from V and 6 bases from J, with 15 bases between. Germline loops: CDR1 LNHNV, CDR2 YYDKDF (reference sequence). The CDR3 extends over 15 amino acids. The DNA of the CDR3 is TGTGCCACCAGCAGAGATAATTCAGAACACTGCGAGCAGTACTTC. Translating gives CATSRDNSEHCEQYF. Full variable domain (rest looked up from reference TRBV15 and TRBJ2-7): DAMVIQNPRYQVTQFGKPVTLSCSQTLNHNVMYWYQQKSSQAPKLLFHYYDKDFNNEADTPDNFQSRRPNTSFCFLDIRSPGLGDTAMYLCATSRDNSEHCEQYFGPGTRLTVT.

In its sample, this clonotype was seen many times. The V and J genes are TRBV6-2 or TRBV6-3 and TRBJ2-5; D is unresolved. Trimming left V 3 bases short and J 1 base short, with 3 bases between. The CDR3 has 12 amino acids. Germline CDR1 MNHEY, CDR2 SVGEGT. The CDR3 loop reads CASSYLQETQYF. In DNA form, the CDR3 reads TGTGCCAGCAGTTATCTCCAAGAGACCCAGTACTTC.

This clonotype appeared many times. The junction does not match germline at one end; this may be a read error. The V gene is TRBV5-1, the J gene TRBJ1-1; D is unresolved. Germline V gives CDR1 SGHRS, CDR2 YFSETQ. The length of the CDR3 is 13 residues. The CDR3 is CASSLGRNTEAFF. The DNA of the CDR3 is TGTGCCAGCAGCTTAGGCAGGAACACTGAAGCTTTCTTT.

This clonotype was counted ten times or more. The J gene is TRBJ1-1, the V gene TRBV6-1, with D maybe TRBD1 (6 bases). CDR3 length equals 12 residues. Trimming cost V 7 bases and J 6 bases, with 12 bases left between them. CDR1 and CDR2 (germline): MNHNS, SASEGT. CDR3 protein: CASTGDYAEAFF. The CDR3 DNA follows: TGTGCCAGCACAGGGGATTACGCTGAAGCTTTCTTT.

This chain's CDR3 is CATDREENQPQHF. CDR3 DNA: TGTGCTACGGACAGGGAAGAAAATCAGCCCCAGCATTTT. This rearrangement joins TRBV6-1 to TRBJ1-5; TRBD1 matches at 8 bases. The CDR3 covers 13 residues. Germline lookup yields CDR1 MNHNS and CDR2 SASEGT.

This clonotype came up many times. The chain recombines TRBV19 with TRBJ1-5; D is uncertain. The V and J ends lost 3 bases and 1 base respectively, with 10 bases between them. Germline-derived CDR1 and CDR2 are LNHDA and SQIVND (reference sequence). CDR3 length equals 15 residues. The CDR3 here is CASSITVASNQPQHF. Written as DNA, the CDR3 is TGTGCCAGTAGTATCACAGTCGCAAGCAATCAGCCCCAGCATTTT.

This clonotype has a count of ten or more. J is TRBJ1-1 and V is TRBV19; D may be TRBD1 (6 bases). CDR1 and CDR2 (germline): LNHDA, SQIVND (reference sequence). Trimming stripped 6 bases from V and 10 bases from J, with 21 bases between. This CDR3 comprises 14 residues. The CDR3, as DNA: TGTGCCAGTAGGGGCCAGGGGACGCCTCACCCAGCTTTCTTT. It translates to CASRGQGTPHPAFF. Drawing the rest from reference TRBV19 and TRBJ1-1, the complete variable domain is DGGITQSPKYLFRKEGQNVTLSCEQNLNHDAMYWYRQDPGQGLRLIYYSQIVNDFQKGDIAEGYSVSREKKESFPLTVTSAQKNPTAFYLCASRGQGTPHPAFFGQGTRLTVV.

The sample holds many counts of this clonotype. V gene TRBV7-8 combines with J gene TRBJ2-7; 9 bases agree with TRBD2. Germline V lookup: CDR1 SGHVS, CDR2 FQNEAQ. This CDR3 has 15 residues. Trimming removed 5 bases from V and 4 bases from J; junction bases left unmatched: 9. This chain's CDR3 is CASSPRGGVVYEQYF. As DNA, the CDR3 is TGTGCCAGCAGCCCGCGGGGGGGAGTTGTTTACGAGCAGTACTTC.

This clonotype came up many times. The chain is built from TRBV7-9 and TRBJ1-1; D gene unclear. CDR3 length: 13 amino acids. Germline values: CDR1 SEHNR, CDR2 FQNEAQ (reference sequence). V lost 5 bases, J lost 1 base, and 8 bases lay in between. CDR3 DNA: TGTGCCAGCAGCCACGGCGAGAACACTGAAGCTTTCTTT. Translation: CASSHGENTEAFF. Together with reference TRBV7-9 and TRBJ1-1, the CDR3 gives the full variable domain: DTGVSQNPRHKITKRGQNVTFRCDPISEHNRLYWYRQTLGQGPEFLTYFQNEAQLEKSRLLSDRFSAERPKGSFSTLEIQRTEQGDSAMYLCASSHGENTEAFFGQGTRLTVV.